This TCR beta chain was retrieved from a study of cytomegalovirus exposure and HLA in healthy donors. Study-wide points: One variant, a missense change in DCLRE1C, was linked in a later analysis to TCR beta V- and J-gene trimming. Reportedly, cytomegalovirus status was diagnosed with high sensitivity and specificity.

PCR involved 60 Vbeta and 13 Jbeta primers. The protocol was immunoSEQ multiplex PCR, while the TCRdb copy is restricted to in-frame clones and leaves out a portion. The sample has more than 150,000 clones, about 81% seen once. On this clone itself: The antigen is unknown. The sample carries other DNA sequences with the same CDR3.

Sequenced input: PBMCs. The TCR originated in a woman in her twenties or thirties in good health and CMV-seronegative.

CDR3 residues: CASSPGLAGDEQFF. In DNA, the CDR3 is TGCGCCAGCAGCCCGGGACTAGCTGGCGATGAGCAGTTCTTC. This chain links TRBV5-1 with TRBJ2-1, with 9 positions matching TRBD2. CDR1 SGHRS and CDR2 YFSETQ come from the germline V gene. V was pared by 4 bases and J by 8 bases, with 7 bases of the junction left unmatched. The CDR3 runs 14 residues.